One TCR beta chain is described in this entry. Within the sample, other DNA sequences also encode this same CDR3. The sample is drawn from a study of blood T cell repertoires in COVID-19. The wider study: COVID-19 samples collected from the United States, Italy and Spain covered acute and convalescent phases. Sample material is recorded as cDNA or gDNA derived from T cells, B-cell-depleted T cells, or PBMCs.

The authors' processing: From reference gene primer amplification, estimates of nucleated cell counts were derived. Repertoires were generated with immunoSEQ multiplex PCR, while TCRdb's copy carries only in-frame clones and drops some. The V and J calls and clone size come from that table; D and trimming were worked out from the DNA. The table lists more than 65,000 clones, roughly 84% of them singletons. Germline CDR1 MDHEN, CDR2 SYDVKM. The CDR3 is 12 amino acids. Between the trimmed V and J ends, which lost 6 bases and 5 bases, there was a span of 7 bases. The clonotype was recovered from a woman aged 45-65 years with acute or convalescent COVID-19. The specimen sequenced was peripheral blood. The gene calls are TRBV28 and TRBJ2-2, with D uncertain. The CDR3 here is CASSPRTGELFF. The CDR3 DNA follows: TGTGCCAGCAGCCCCAGGACCGGGGAGCTGTTTTTT. Based on the CDR3 plus reference TRBV28 and TRBJ2-2, the full variable domain is DVKVTQSSRYLVKRTGEKVFLECVQDMDHENMFWYRQDPGLGLRLIYFSYDVKMKEKGDIPEGYSVSREKKERFSLILESASTNQTSMYLCASSPRTGELFFGEGSRLTVL.